Each of the 13 T cell receptor beta chains below was sequenced from the same sample in a study of blood T cell repertoires in COVID-19 (dated by TCRdb to the early 2020s). The receptor library was made with the immunoSEQ multiplex PCR assay. TCRdb provides this immuneACCESS table in a form limited to in-frame rearrangements. Some clones are lacking; in checked studies, under half of them reflect an unresolved V gene, and why the rest are absent is not known. The sample contains about 130,000 clones, roughly nine tenths of them found a single time. Jointly, the top ten make up about an eighth of the sample. Sequencing was performed on peripheral blood. These receptors were obtained from a woman aged 70-85 years with COVID-19, enrolled during active disease.

The chain is built from TRBV7-9 and TRBJ1-6, with D possibly being TRBD1 (6 bases). The CDR3 is 17 residues long. Germline CDR1 reads SEHNR; CDR2 reads FQNEAQ (reference sequence). The germline V and J ends were trimmed by 3 bases and 9 bases, with 21 bases remaining between them. The CDR3 DNA is TGTGCCAGCAGCTTGGACGGCCGACAGGTCTCTGGTTCACCCCTCCACTTT. It yields the protein CASSLDGRQVSGSPLHF.

This chain links TRBV5-1 with TRBJ2-2; TRBD1 agrees at 10 bases. The CDR3 has 15 amino acids. V shed 7 bases and J 7 bases; nucleotides not matched to a gene: 10. The germline V gene has CDR1 SGHRS and CDR2 YFSETQ. The CDR3 nucleotides are TGCGCCAGCCACTTAAGACAGGGGGCAAACGGGGAGCTGTTTTTT. Protein sequence: CASHLRQGANGELFF.

This chain uses TRBV9 with TRBJ2-3; D unresolved. V lost 5 bases to trimming and J lost 6 bases, with 22 bases between them. CDR3 length equals 16 residues. CDR1 and CDR2 from the germline V gene are SGDLS and YYNGEE. The CDR3 nucleotides read TGTGCCAGCAGTCCCCAGAGGCAGATTAACTATGATACGCAGTATTTT. Its protein product is CASSPQRQINYDTQYF.

CDR3 loop: CASASRAGTDTQYF. The CDR3 bases are TGCGCCAGCGCCTCGAGGGCAGGTACAGATACGCAGTATTTT. The chain couples TRBV5-1 to TRBJ2-3, with D possibly TRBD2 on 5 matching bases. V was shortened by 7 bases and J by 3 bases, with 15 bases between the two germline ends. CDR1 and CDR2 (germline): SGHRS, YFSETQ. There are 14 residues in the CDR3.

This clone was counted once. One end of the junction varies from germline; a read error may be responsible. The rearrangement uses TRBV6-1 and TRBJ2-1, with 7 bases matching TRBD1. This CDR3 spans 13 amino acids. Germline CDR1 and CDR2: MNHNS and SASEGT. The CDR3 nucleotides read TGTGCCAGCAGTGAGACCCGGTGGGACAGCTCCCTCTTC. Translating it yields CASSETRWDSSLF.

This clone was seen only a few times. The CDR3 sequence is CAEKRAPGGQPQHF. The DNA of the CDR3 is TGTGCCGAGAAGAGGGCCCCGGGGGGTCAGCCCCAGCATTTT. This rearrangement joins TRBV6-5 to TRBJ1-5; TRBD1 is a possible D gene (5 bases). Trimming cost V 11 bases and J 6 bases, with 20 bases left between them. Germline V gene lookup returns CDR1 MNHEY and CDR2 SVGAGI. The CDR3 runs to 14 residues.

In regard to this clone: Other DNA sequences in this specimen translate into the identical CDR3. The rearrangement links TRBV5-1 to TRBJ2-5, with TRBD1 identical over 8 bases. Germline V gene lookup returns CDR1 SGHRS and CDR2 YFSETQ. The CDR3 covers 14 residues. V dropped 4 bases and J dropped 5; count of bases not matched to a gene: 7. The DNA of the CDR3 is TGCGCCAGCAGCCTAGGACAGGGTTTGGAGACCCAGTACTTC. As protein: CASSLGQGLETQYF.

This chain joins TRBV6-6 and TRBJ2-2; 9 nucleotides align to TRBD1. The CDR3 consists of 17 residues. Germline V gene data show CDR1 as MNHNY and CDR2 as SVGAGI (reference sequence). The V gene end was trimmed by 5 bases and the J gene end by 5 bases; junction bases not matched to a gene: 12. The DNA of the CDR3 is TGTGCCAGCAGTCGACAGGGGGGTTATGTGGGAACCGGGGAGCTGTTTTTT. Translated: CASSRQGGYVGTGELFF.

This CDR3 is CASSPLGQGVFQETQYF. In nucleotides, the CDR3 is TGCGCCAGCAGCCCCCTGGGACAGGGGGTATTTCAGGAGACCCAGTACTTC. The V gene is TRBV5-1, the J gene TRBJ2-5; TRBD1 agrees at 11 bases. CDR1 is SGHRS, CDR2 YFSETQ, per germline. J lost 5 bases, V lost 4 bases, and 13 bases had no gene match. This CDR3 region has 17 residues.

This chain uses TRBV7-9 with TRBJ1-1; TRBD1 might be the D (5 bases). Trimming shortened V by 1 base and J by 0 bases, and 18 bases separated the two germline ends. Germline V CDR1 and CDR2: SEHNR, FQNEAQ (reference sequence). There are 18 residues in the CDR3. The CDR3 here is CASSLGGWAGLMNTEAFF. The CDR3 DNA follows: TGTGCCAGCAGCTTAGGTGGGTGGGCAGGGCTTATGAACACTGAAGCTTTCTTT.

The gene calls are TRBV5-6 and TRBJ1-4; no reliable D call. This CDR3 is built from 14 residues. Trimming shortened V by 0 bases and J by 8 bases, and 11 bases separated the two germline ends. From germline, CDR1 is SGHDT and CDR2 YYEEEE. In DNA, the CDR3 is TGTGCCAGCAGCTTGGGGATCGGGAGCGAAAAACTGTTTTTT. Amino acids: CASSLGIGSEKLFF.

The chain recombines TRBV3-1 (or the pseudogene TRBV3-2) with TRBJ2-4, with TRBD1 matching 7 bases. Per germline, CDR1 LGHDT and CDR2 YNNKEL (reference sequence). V gave up 0 bases and J gave up 9 bases; unmatched junction bases: 8. The CDR3 runs to 15 residues. CDR3 protein: CASSQDLDRAGIQYF. CDR3 coding DNA: TGTGCCAGCAGCCAAGATCTCGACAGGGCGGGCATTCAGTACTTC.

The CDR3 loop reads CASRVQQGNEQFF. CDR3 sequence (DNA): TGTGCCAGCAGAGTACAACAGGGCAATGAGCAGTTCTTC. This rearrangement joins TRBV6-5 to TRBJ2-1; possible D gene TRBD1, 6 bases. The CDR3 runs to 13 residues. Germline CDR1 reads MNHEY; CDR2 reads SVGAGI. The germline V and J ends were trimmed by 6 bases and 6 bases, with 12 bases remaining between them.